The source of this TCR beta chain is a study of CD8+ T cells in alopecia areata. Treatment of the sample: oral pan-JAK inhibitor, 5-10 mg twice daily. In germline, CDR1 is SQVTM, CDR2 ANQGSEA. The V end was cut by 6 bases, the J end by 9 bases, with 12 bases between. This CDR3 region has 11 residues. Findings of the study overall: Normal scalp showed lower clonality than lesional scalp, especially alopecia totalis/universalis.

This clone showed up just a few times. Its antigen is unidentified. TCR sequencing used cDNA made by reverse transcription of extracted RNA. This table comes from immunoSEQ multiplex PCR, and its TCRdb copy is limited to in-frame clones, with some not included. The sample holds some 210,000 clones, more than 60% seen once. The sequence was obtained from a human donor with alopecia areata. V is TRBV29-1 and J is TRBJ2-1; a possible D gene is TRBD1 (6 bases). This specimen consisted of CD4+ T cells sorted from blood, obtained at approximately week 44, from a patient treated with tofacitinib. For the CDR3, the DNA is TGCAGCGTCAATAACAGGGTTGAGCAGTTCTTC. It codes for CSVNNRVEQFF.